This TCR beta chain derives from a study of shared clonotypes between healthy human individuals. Study observations and caveats: Researchers sampled blood only, noting tissue repertoires likely differ.

About this clone: Antigen unknown. Other DNA sequences within the sample encode an identical CDR3.

CD4+ cells were split into CD45RA+ naive and CD45RA-negative memory subsets. CDR1 and CDR2 from the germline V gene are SGHRS and YFSETQ. This CDR3 comprises 14 residues. V was shortened by 0 bases and J by 2 bases, with 8 bases between the two germline ends. Once extracted for a subset, genomic DNA was divided evenly among several immunoSEQ plates. Sequencing used immunoSEQ multiplex PCR; TCRdb keeps in-frame clones, though not all of them. Among approximately 1.4 million clones listed, 95% to 99% were seen once. V and J are TRBV5-1 and TRBJ2-5; D might be TRBD2 (5 bases). The source material was naive CD4+ T cells sorted from blood. Documented subset: CD45RA+ positively selected. The receptor's source is a man aged 25-40 years in good health. The DNA of the CDR3 is TGCGCCAGCAGCTTGGCCGCGGGTCAAGAGACCCAGTACTTC. As protein: CASSLAAGQETQYF.